This TCR beta chain came from a study of cytomegalovirus exposure and HLA in healthy donors. The V gene's germline CDR1 is MNHEY and CDR2 SMNVEV (reference sequence). Trimming cost V 2 bases and J 9 bases, with 7 bases left between them. This CDR3 is 12 amino acids long. General study results and limits: When a later analysis compared HLA-associated TCR beta chains with equally common others, the HLA-associated chains turned out to be more clonally expanded and to have lower generation probabilities. Later analysis identified a missense DCLRE1C variant that was linked to TCR beta V- and J-gene trimming.

A note on this clone: Its antigen is unknown.

With 60 Vbeta and 13 Jbeta primers, the PCR was carried out. Generated by immunoSEQ multiplex PCR, the TCRdb table keeps only in-frame clones and is missing some. The sample lists approximately 190,000 clones; roughly 84% were seen once. The chain has TRBV27 and TRBJ1-4; D is unclear. This TCR was sampled from a woman between 45 and 60 years old in good health and CMV-seropositive. Sequenced material: PBMCs. The CDR3 loop is CASSLPGKKLFF. The CDR3 DNA follows: TGTGCCAGCAGTTTACCGGGAAAAAAACTGTTTTTT.